This paragraph reports one T cell receptor beta chain. Antigen unknown. The sample originates from a study of T cells in Graves' hyperthyroidism and ophthalmopathy. Study at large: Sampling of peripheral blood happened at initial diagnosis, prior to any treatment. Whole-study results and caveats: Among thyroid clonotypes expanded above 0.001, most also appeared in blood.

From RNA transcripts, TCR beta CDR3 regions were amplified. HTBI primers drove first-round RT-PCR of the TCR CDR3. In TCRdb, the multiplex PCR reads were re-called with MiXCR into one record per CDR3 protein. Of hundreds of thousands of distinct CDR3 sequences listed, roughly an eighth are singletons. The CDR3 length is 14 residues. CDR1 and CDR2 from the germline V gene are SEHNR and FQNEAQ (reference sequence). Trimming stripped 5 bases from V and 5 bases from J, with 12 bases between. The clonotype comes from a woman aged 18 to 35 with Graves' hyperthyroidism. The V and J genes are TRBV7-9 and TRBJ1-4; no clear D. Sequenced input: blood. The CDR3 reads CASSTDFGNEKLFF. For the CDR3, the DNA is TGTGCCAGCAGCACCGACTTCGGGAATGAAAAACTGTTTTTT.